The rows below give T cell receptor beta chains drawn from one sample of a study of cytomegalovirus exposure and HLA in healthy donors. The table came from immunoSEQ multiplex PCR; TCRdb's copy has only in-frame clones and leaves some out. The table records under 200,000 clones, 65% to 90% of them present only once. The sample comprised PBMCs. The receptors stem from a woman aged 25 to 39 in good health and CMV-seronegative. Each CDR3 is given with its conserved first and last residue.

v_call	j_call	cdr3_aa
TRBV28	TRBJ1-1	CASSFSGSGRVNTEAFF
TRBV6-6	TRBJ2-7	CASSYSNPGTYEQYF
TRBV5-1	TRBJ2-5	CASSVSGEETQYF
TRBV5-1	TRBJ1-4	CASRGTPATNEKLFF
TRBV2	TRBJ2-1	CASSLEAGGLADEQFF
TRBV2	TRBJ1-5	CASSELRQGNQPQHF
TRBV5-1	TRBJ1-3	CASSLDIGNTIYF
TRBV11-2	TRBJ2-5	CASSFGLAGGVGETQYF
TRBV28	TRBJ2-1	CASSFQTSGIYNEQFF
TRBV6-6	TRBJ2-2	CASSYIAGGTGELFF
TRBV7-6	TRBJ2-3	CASSLVGWGAGANTRTDTQYF
TRBV2	TRBJ2-2	CASSDGLNTGELFF
TRBV7-8	TRBJ1-3	CASSSGVAGNTIYF
TRBV19	TRBJ1-4	CATGTGPLGKLFF
TRBV7-6	TRBJ2-2	CASSLGPGTNTGELFF
TRBV13	TRBJ1-2	CASSLTGANYGYTF
TRBV7-9	TRBJ2-5	CASSLNRGQETQYF
TRBV28	TRBJ1-1	CASSAGERGGNIEAFF
TRBV28	TRBJ2-7	CASLAGRGTYEQYF
TRBV6-6	TRBJ1-5	CASSGLFGNQPQHF
TRBV7-6	TRBJ2-1	CASSSSTIGTRTGEQFF
TRBV27	TRBJ1-2	CASSLRGIFGYTF
TRBV6-1	TRBJ2-3	CASSSGTTSTDTQYF
TRBV19	TRBJ2-7	CASSIGLAGGLTYEQYF
TRBV28	TRBJ2-7	CASSKRGGGFDEQYF
TRBV6-1	TRBJ2-3	CASSVDSTDTQYF
TRBV2	TRBJ2-5	CASRVNRGGSAEETQYF
TRBV19	TRBJ1-2	CASSRQGYGYTF
TRBV2	TRBJ1-2	CASSEATADYTF
TRBV29-1	TRBJ2-1	CSVEERRGPSGRNEQFF
TRBV7-9	TRBJ2-3	CASSLTWQGNGDTQYF
TRBV25-1	TRBJ2-1	CASSEFGLYNEQFF
TRBV5-1	TRBJ1-1	CASSVGQLNTEAFF
TRBV18	TRBJ2-2	CASSQGGTGDTGELFF
TRBV11-2	TRBJ2-7	CASSRRGSGEQYF
TRBV6-5	TRBJ1-5	CASSRSRGQPQHF
TRBV5-5	TRBJ1-4	CASSLTPGQGAEKLFF
TRBV5-6	TRBJ1-6	CASSFLQGPGSPLHF
TRBV28	TRBJ2-2	CASTLTGDYVTGELFF
TRBV5-4	TRBJ2-7	CASSAGTGPKRHEQYF
TRBV11-3	TRBJ2-2	CASSLRAGGPDGELFF
TRBV29-1	TRBJ2-3	CSVVGRNTDTQYF
TRBV5-1	TRBJ2-1	CASSSYNEQFF
TRBV7-8	TRBJ2-1	CASTGTSGYNEQFF